The T cell receptor beta chain described here comes from a study of cytomegalovirus exposure and HLA in healthy donors. Study results and caveats: Later genetic work tied a missense DCLRE1C variant to beta-chain V and J trimming.

Germline CDR1 LNHDA, CDR2 SQIVND (reference sequence). The CDR3 totals 15 residues. Germline trimming cut 6 bases from V and 4 bases from J; bases unmatched to any gene: 7. Concerning this clone: Its antigen is still unknown.

In the PCR, 60 Vbeta and 13 Jbeta primers were used. Data came from immunoSEQ multiplex PCR; TCRdb stores just in-frame clones and leaves some out. The table lists 120,000 or so clones, 70% to 75% of them singletons. The sequence derives from a woman aged 40 to 50 in good health and CMV-seronegative. The sequencing input was PBMCs. The rearrangement links TRBV19 to TRBJ2-2; 8 bases align to TRBD1. CDR3 sequence reads: CASSRTGGSTGELFF. The DNA of the CDR3 is TGTGCCAGTAGCCGAACAGGGGGGAGCACCGGGGAGCTGTTTTTT.